One TCR beta chain is described in this entry. The antigen remains undetermined. The sample comes from a study of cytomegalovirus exposure and HLA in healthy donors. Study outcomes and limitations: The analysis excluded some indistinguishable V segments, including TRBV6-2 and TRBV6-3.

Researchers ran the PCR with 60 Vbeta and 13 Jbeta primers. Data came from immunoSEQ multiplex PCR; TCRdb stores just in-frame clones and leaves some out. This table holds about 230,000 clones, about 85% found once. CDR1 is GTSNPN and CDR2 is SVGIG in the germline V gene (reference sequence). This CDR3 is 12 amino acids long. V shed 4 bases and J shed 5 bases, with 10 bases lying between them. This receptor was identified in a girl aged 2-9 years in good health and CMV-seronegative. V and J are TRBV30 and TRBJ2-3; D perhaps matches TRBD2 (6 bases). Sequencing input: PBMCs. CDR3 residues: CAWTSGGDTQYF. The CDR3 DNA sequence: TGTGCCTGGACGTCCGGGGGAGATACGCAGTATTTT.